This T cell receptor (beta chain) comes out of a study of human T cells and chemical hapten exposure (dated by TCRdb to the early 2020s). Broadly, across the study: For sensitization, 2% DPC in acetone was applied to an approximately 2 cm by approximately 2 cm area of upper inner arm skin. Throughout the approximately 25-week study period, patients were also given weekly therapeutic DPC doses on the scalp. Patch testing on the upper back used Finn chambers containing 0.01% DPC, with scoring done after 6 days according to International Contact Dermatitis Research Group standards. Most of the patients in the cohort were female, and the cohort covered alopecia areata with under or over 50% scalp involvement, alopecia totalis and alopecia universalis. Libraries were combined into a pool for sequencing, and differences in TCR yield between samples came mainly from small differences in library volumes within the pool. This study followed changes in the peripheral blood TCR repertoire in vivo during primary and secondary sensitization of alopecia patients to the hapten diphenylcyclopropenone (DPC). Blood was sampled from patients pre-sensitization (week 0) and at 2, 6 and about 24 weeks after DPC sensitization. Approximately 30 alopecia patients provided blood for TCR sequencing at one to four time points (pre-sensitization, 2, 6 and 24 weeks).

General study outcomes and caveats: A positive correlation was found between the number of PT1 expanded TCRs and patch test score, with significance reached at thresholds 8, 16 and 32 but not 4. DPC sensitization did not change the number of TCRs with a frequency above 1 in 1000, and there was no evidence of changes in global repertoire structure. Repeated subsampling changed both the strength of the expansion versus patch-test correlation and the threshold at which that correlation became significant. Compared with pre-sensitization or healthy control sets, expanded TCRs formed significantly more large CDR3 similarity clusters, which is consistent with antigen-driven responses. Because all patients had alopecia, a presumed autoimmune disease, the immune response of the patients might differ from that of healthy individuals.

Libraries came from RACE. Sequencing was performed on a NextSeq 500. During library preparation, unique molecular identifiers were attached to individual cDNA molecules so that TCRs could be counted in a quantitative, reproducible way. From each blood RNA sample, both TCR alpha and TCR beta chains were sequenced. The paper's data handling went like this. The median number of TCRs per sample was approximately 96,000, ranging from roughly 23,224 to 690,600. The Decombinator software suite was used to annotate V, J and CDR3 in the TCR reads. For the PS versus PT1 abundance plots, all samples were subsampled to the same number of TCRs (28,000). Expanded TCRs were defined as absent before sensitization and observed at least eight times at the 2-week time point. TCRdb ran its own pipeline on the public reads, namely fastp trimming at Q25 and MiXCR clone calling, and kept in-frame beta chains. Each CDR3 protein gets just one entry, which takes the most common genes and DNA from the rows behind it. It is TCRdb's table, rather than the study itself, that gives the V and J calls and clone size. The sample includes roughly 380,000 distinct CDR3 sequences, with about 6% observed a single time. About 5.6% of the sample is in the top ten clones.

A word on this clonotype: The antigen it binds to is not known. Given a much more abundant clone one base away, this may be a read error.

The CDR3 has 14 amino acids, counting the end cysteine and phenylalanine. Only the CDR3 DNA stays, 42 bases, in frame from base 1. Taken from the germline V gene, the CDR1 and CDR2 loops are SGHRS and YFSETQ. This specimen's time point label, per the study, means: patch test 2, 6 weeks after DPC sensitization. Read against the paper, the sample's treatment or condition label means: therapeutic diphenylcyclopropenone sensitization with weekly scalp DPC. At each patch-test visit, blood was drawn before the patch test was applied. To be eligible, patients had to be aged 18 to 70, diagnosed with alopecia and judged suitable for DPC therapy, while pregnant patients were excluded. Total RNA was isolated from unfractionated whole blood collected in Tempus Blood RNA tubes.

The receptor was derived from a woman under 30 with alopecia areata. Some clones in this sample may be carry-over from other donors' samples. Sequencing was performed on whole blood, taken in connection with sensitization to the hapten diphenylcyclopropenone (DPC). The V and J genes are TRBV5-1 and TRBJ1-5, and TRBD1 aligns with 8 junction nucleotides. The CDR3 has the sequence CVSSLSGGHQPQHF. The sequence in DNA is TGCGTCAGCAGCTTGTCAGGGGGCCATCAGCCCCAGCATTTT.